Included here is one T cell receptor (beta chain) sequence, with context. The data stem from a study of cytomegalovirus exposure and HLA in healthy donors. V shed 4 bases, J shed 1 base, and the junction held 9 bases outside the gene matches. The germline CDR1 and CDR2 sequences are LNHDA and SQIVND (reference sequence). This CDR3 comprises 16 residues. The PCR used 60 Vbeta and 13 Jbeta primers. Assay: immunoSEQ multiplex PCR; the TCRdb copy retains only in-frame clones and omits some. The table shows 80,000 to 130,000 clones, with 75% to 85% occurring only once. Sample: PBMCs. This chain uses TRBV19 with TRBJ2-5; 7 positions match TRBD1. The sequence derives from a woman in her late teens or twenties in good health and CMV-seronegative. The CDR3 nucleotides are TGTGCCAGTAGTAGGGAACAGGGGACCCGCCAAGAGACCCAGTACTTC. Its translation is CASSREQGTRQETQYF.